The clone carrying this T cell receptor beta chain turned up a few times. What it binds is unknown. V dropped 3 bases and J dropped 5; count of bases not matched to a gene: 11. The CDR3 consists of 16 residues. CDR1 and CDR2 from the germline V gene are SGDLS and YYNGEE. TCRdb analysed the 5' RACE reads with MiXCR anew, one entry per CDR3 protein. The table lists hundreds of thousands of distinct CDR3 sequences, 19% of them singletons. This record belongs to a study of T cells after yellow fever vaccination. On the study more broadly: Those fractions that held only low numbers of cells were prepared using the SMART-Seq v4 Ultra Low Input RNA kit.

Broader study findings: Abundant contaminating clonotypes from the bulk population could appear in FACS-sorted repertoires. Few clonotypes appeared in both CD4 and CD8 compartments.

The chain has TRBV9 and TRBJ2-7; 10 positions agree with TRBD2. The TCR comes from a man aged 25-45 years who received the YFV17D yellow fever vaccine. The sample here was PBMCs, taken 15 days after the yellow fever booster vaccination. The CDR3 coding sequence is TGTGCCAGCAGCGCACGTCTAGCGGGAGTAAGCAACGAGCAGTACTTC. Its translation: CASSARLAGVSNEQYF.